The present entry profiles one T cell receptor beta chain with its context. Antigen: not known. Germline values: CDR1 MNHEY, CDR2 SVGAGI. Trimming took 5 bases from V and 8 from J; bases not matched to a gene: 8. The CDR3 extends over 14 amino acids. Investigators sourced approximately 2 micrograms of genomic DNA from cryopreserved PBMCs for TCR beta libraries. Assay: immunoSEQ multiplex PCR; the TCRdb copy retains only in-frame clones and omits some. This table has 97,000 or so clones, 60% to 80% appearing once. These data are taken from a study of cytotoxic CD8 clonotypes in ibrutinib-treated CLL. Study observations and caveats: Investigators sampled sustained-remission and progressing patients at differing times. At the start, clonality exceeded age-matched healthy donors and followed circulating CD8+ T-cell counts. Public clonotypes (which were uncommon) either contracted or remained stable on treatment.

The TCR originated in a human donor with chronic lymphocytic leukemia. Source: PBMCs, taken after 12 months of ibrutinib treatment. J is TRBJ2-3 and V is TRBV6-5; TRBD1 matches at 9 bases. The CDR3 sequence: CASSRDDRGATQYF. CDR3 in DNA: TGTGCCAGCAGTAGAGATGACAGGGGGGCTACGCAGTATTTT.